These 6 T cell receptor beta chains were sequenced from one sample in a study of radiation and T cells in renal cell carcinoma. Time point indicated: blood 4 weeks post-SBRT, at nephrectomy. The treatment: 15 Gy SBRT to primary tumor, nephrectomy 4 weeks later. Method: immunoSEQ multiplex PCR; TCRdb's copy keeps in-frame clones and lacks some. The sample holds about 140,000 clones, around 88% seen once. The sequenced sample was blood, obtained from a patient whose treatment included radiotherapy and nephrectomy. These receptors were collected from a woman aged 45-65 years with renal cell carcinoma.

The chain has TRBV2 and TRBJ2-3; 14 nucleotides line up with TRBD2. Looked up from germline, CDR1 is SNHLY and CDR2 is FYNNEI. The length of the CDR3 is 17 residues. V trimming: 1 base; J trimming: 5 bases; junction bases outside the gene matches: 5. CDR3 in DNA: TGTGCCAGCAGTGAAGGGACTAGCGGGGGGTGGGTAGATACGCAGTATTTT. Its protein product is CASSEGTSGGWVDTQYF.

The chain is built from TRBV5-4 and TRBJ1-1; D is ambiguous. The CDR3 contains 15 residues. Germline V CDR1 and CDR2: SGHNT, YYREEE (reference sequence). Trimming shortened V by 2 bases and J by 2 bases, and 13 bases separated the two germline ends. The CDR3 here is CASSFMTQVNTEAFF. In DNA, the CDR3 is TGTGCCAGCAGCTTCATGACACAAGTAAACACTGAAGCTTTCTTT.

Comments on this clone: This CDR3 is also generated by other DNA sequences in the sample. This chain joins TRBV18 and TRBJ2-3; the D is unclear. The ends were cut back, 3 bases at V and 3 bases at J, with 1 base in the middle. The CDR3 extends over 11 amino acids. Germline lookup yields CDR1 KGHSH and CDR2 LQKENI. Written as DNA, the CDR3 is TGTGCCAGCTCACCGACAGATACGCAGTATTTT. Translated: CASSPTDTQYF.

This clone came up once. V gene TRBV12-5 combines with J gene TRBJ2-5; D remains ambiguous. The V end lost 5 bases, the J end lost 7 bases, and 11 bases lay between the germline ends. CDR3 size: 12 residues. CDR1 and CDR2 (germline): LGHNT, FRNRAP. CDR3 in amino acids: CASGPDSRTQYF. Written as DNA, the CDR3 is TGTGCTAGTGGTCCCGATAGTCGGACCCAGTACTTC.

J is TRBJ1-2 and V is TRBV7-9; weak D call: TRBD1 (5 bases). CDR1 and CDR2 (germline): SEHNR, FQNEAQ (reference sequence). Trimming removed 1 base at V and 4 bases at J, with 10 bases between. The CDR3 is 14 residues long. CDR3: CASSLEGTGYGYTF. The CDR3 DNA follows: TGTGCCAGCAGCTTAGAAGGGACGGGCTATGGCTACACCTTC.

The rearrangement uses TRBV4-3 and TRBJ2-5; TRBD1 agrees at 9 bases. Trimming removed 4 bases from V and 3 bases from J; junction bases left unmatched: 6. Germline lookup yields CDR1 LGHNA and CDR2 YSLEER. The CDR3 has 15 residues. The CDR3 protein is CASSPLTGGEETQYF. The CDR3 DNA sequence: TGCGCCAGCAGCCCGCTGACAGGGGGGGAAGAGACCCAGTACTTC.